The clone carrying this TCR beta chain was observed many times. This specimen belongs to a study of human T cells and chemical hapten exposure. For the study at large: Among samples, TCR yields varied mainly because of small differences in pooled library volume.

Time point here: patch test 3, about 24 weeks after DPC sensitization. Treatment noted: therapeutic diphenylcyclopropenone sensitization with weekly scalp DPC. Unfractionated whole blood was the source of the extracted total RNA. Within the library, unique molecular identifiers were attached to each individual cDNA molecule. From the RACE reads, TCRdb called clonotypes with MiXCR, one entry per CDR3 protein. The sample records 25,000 to 35,000 distinct CDR3 sequences, about 5% being singletons. The CDR3 is 15 residues long. Germline assignment: CDR1 MNHEY and CDR2 SVGAGI. V lost 5 bases, J lost 2 bases, and 15 bases lay in between.

The sample was whole blood, taken in connection with sensitization to the hapten diphenylcyclopropenone (DPC). This clonotype was sampled from a man aged 30-40 years with alopecia areata. Some clones in this sample may be carry-over from other donors' samples. The J gene is TRBJ1-2, the V gene TRBV6-5, with a weak D call TRBD1 (6 bases). The CDR3 DNA reads TGTGCCAGCAGTACCAGGGGAGAGGGGAACTATGGCTACACCTTC. Translating gives CASSTRGEGNYGYTF.